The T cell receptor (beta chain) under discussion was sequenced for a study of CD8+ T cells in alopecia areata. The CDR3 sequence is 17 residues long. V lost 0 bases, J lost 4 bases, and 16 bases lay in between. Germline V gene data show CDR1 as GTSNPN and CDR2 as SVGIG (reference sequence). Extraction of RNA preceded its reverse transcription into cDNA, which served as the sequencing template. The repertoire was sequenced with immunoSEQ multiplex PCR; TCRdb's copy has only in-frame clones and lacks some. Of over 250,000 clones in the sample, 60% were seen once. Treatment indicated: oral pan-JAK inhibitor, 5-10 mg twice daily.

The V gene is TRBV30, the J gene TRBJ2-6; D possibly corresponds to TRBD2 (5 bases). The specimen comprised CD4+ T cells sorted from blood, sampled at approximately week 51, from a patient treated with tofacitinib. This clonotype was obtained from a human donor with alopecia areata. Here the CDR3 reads CAWSVRRSRAGANVLTF. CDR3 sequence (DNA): TGTGCCTGGAGTGTAAGACGGTCGAGGGCAGGGGCCAACGTCCTGACTTTC.